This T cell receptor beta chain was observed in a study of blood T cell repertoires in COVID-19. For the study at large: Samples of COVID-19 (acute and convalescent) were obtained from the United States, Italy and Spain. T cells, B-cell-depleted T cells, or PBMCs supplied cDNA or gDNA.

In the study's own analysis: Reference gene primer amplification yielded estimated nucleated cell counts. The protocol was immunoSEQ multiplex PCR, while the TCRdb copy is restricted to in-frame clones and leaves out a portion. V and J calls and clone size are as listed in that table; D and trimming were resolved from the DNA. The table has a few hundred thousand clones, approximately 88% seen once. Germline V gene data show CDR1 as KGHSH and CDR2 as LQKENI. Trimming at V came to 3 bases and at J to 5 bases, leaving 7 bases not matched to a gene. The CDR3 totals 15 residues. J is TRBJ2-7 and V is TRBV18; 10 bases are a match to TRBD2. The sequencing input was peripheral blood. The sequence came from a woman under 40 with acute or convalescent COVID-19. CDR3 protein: CASSPVRTSGDEQYF. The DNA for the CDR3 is TGTGCCAGCTCACCCGTACGGACTAGCGGAGACGAGCAGTACTTC.